The 13 T cell receptor beta chains below all came from one sample that was sequenced in a study of T cells in tuberculosis. Assay used: immunoSEQ multiplex PCR; TCRdb lists only in-frame clones, some missing. The top ten clones hold 9.5% to 13% of a sample with some 41,000 clones, 94% of them seen once. What was sequenced was PBMCs. The receptors originated from a donor aged 5-35 years with latent tuberculosis or without tuberculosis infection. Some clones in this sample may be carry-over from other donors' samples.

The chain combines TRBV4-3 with TRBJ2-1, with 9 bases identical to TRBD2. This CDR3 is 16 amino acids long. V trimming: 0 bases; J trimming: 4 bases; junction bases outside the gene matches: 4. Germline V CDR1 and CDR2: LGHNA, YSLEER. The CDR3 DNA is TGCGCCAGCAGCCAAGAGACGGGACTAGCATACAATGAGCAGTTCTTC. The encoded protein is CASSQETGLAYNEQFF.

V and J are TRBV5-1 and TRBJ1-1; maybe TRBD1 (5 bases). Between the trimmed V and J ends, which lost 4 bases and 4 bases, there was a span of 17 bases. The CDR3 has 15 residues. Germline values: CDR1 SGHRS, CDR2 YFSETQ. The CDR3 spells CASSALYVGGTEAFF. The CDR3 DNA sequence: TGCGCCAGCAGCGCTCTCTACGTCGGGGGCACTGAAGCTTTCTTT.

The chain joins TRBV9 to TRBJ2-1; TRBD2 agrees at 13 bases. Trimming cost V 3 bases and J 9 bases; bases outside gene matches: 9. Germline V gene lookup returns CDR1 SGDLS and CDR2 YYNGEE. The CDR3 contains 16 residues. CDR3 sequence (DNA): TGTGCCAGCAGCGCCGGACTAGCGGGGGTCTCGGTTGAGCAGTTCTTC. Translating it yields CASSAGLAGVSVEQFF.

V usage is TRBV4-3 and J usage is TRBJ1-5; D possibly corresponds to TRBD1 (5 bases). Germline loops: CDR1 LGHNA, CDR2 YSLEER. The CDR3 contains 17 residues. Trimming stripped 0 bases from V and 4 bases from J, with 16 bases between. CDR3 sequence (DNA): TGCGCCAGCAGCCAAGATGCAGCAGGGACTCCGAATCAGCCCCAGCATTTT. Its protein product is CASSQDAAGTPNQPQHF.

This rearrangement joins TRBV27 to TRBJ1-5; D gene ambiguous. Germline CDR1 reads MNHEY; CDR2 reads SMNVEV (reference sequence). The CDR3 contains 13 residues. V lost 6 bases and J lost 5, with 11 bases in between. In DNA, the CDR3 is TGTGCCAGCAGGAGGAACCTCGATCAGCCCCAGCATTTT. This gives the protein CASRRNLDQPQHF.

The rearrangement uses TRBV10-2 and TRBJ1-1; D possibly corresponds to TRBD1 (5 bases). CDR1 and CDR2 (germline): WSHSY, SAAADI. The CDR3 contains 12 residues. The V end lost 6 bases, the J end lost 1 base, and 6 bases lay between the germline ends. As DNA, the CDR3 is TGCGCCAGCAGCACAGGGAACACTGAAGCTTTCTTT. Translated: CASSTGNTEAFF.

The sample holds one count of this clone. The rearrangement links TRBV4-3 to TRBJ2-2; D is perhaps TRBD1 (5 bases). Germline lookup yields CDR1 LGHNA and CDR2 YSLEER. CDR3 length equals 15 residues. V lost 0 bases and J 4 bases, leaving 9 bases between the germline ends. The CDR3 DNA is TGCGCCAGCAGCCAAGACAGGGCTGGCACCGGGGAGCTGTTTTTT. It specifies CASSQDRAGTGELFF.

This chain links TRBV27 with TRBJ1-2, with D maybe TRBD1 (6 bases). Germline V CDR1 and CDR2: MNHEY, SMNVEV (reference sequence). The CDR3 runs 12 residues. V shed 8 bases and J shed 2 bases, with 9 bases lying between them. CDR3 region: CASADRNYGYTF. The CDR3 DNA follows: TGTGCCAGCGCGGACAGAAACTATGGCTACACCTTC.

This chain joins TRBV6-5 and TRBJ2-3, with 8 bases fitting TRBD1. With V trimmed by 2 bases and J by 1 base, 5 bases remained unmatched. Germline-derived CDR1 and CDR2 are MNHEY and SVGAGI. The CDR3 has 16 residues. CDR3 sequence: CASSYGLTGGTDTQYF. Written as DNA, the CDR3 is TGTGCCAGCAGTTACGGCCTGACAGGGGGCACAGATACGCAGTATTTT.

The gene calls are TRBV6-7 and TRBJ1-5; D not certain. TRBV6-7 is an ORF, and what it does is uncertain. V dropped 3 bases and J dropped 4 bases, with 7 bases sitting between them. The CDR3 loop spans 13 amino acids. CDR3 in DNA: TGTGCCAGCAGTTATAGAGAGAATCAGCCCCAGCATTTT. Its protein is CASSYRENQPQHF.

The chain recombines TRBV7-9 with TRBJ1-3; 7 bases line up with TRBD1. V lost 3 bases, J lost 7 bases, and 6 bases stayed unmatched. This CDR3 has 14 residues. Germline lookup yields CDR1 SEHNR and CDR2 FQNEAQ (reference sequence). Here the CDR3 reads CASSFDRAWNTIYF. The CDR3 DNA sequence: TGTGCCAGCAGCTTCGACAGGGCTTGGAACACCATATATTTT.

The chain recombines TRBV5-1 with TRBJ1-1; 7 nucleotides line up with TRBD1. The J segment lost 0 bases and the V segment lost 6 bases, leaving 5 bases of the junction unmatched. Germline values: CDR1 SGHRS, CDR2 YFSETQ. The CDR3 runs 14 residues. The CDR3 sequence: CASTETGMNTEAFF. As DNA, the CDR3 is TGCGCCAGCACCGAGACAGGGATGAACACTGAAGCTTTCTTT. Drawing the rest from reference TRBV5-1 and TRBJ1-1, the complete variable domain is KAGVTQTPRYLIKTRGQQVTLSCSPISGHRSVSWYQQTPGQGLQFLFEYFSETQRNKGNFPGRFSGRQFSNSRSEMNVSTLELGDSALYLCASTETGMNTEAFFGQGTRLTVV.

The chain recombines TRBV15 with TRBJ1-6; D call uncertain. The CDR3 is 17 residues long. V was cut by 2 bases and J by 7 bases, with 18 bases left in between. Germline-derived CDR1 and CDR2 are LNHNV and YYDKDF (reference sequence). The CDR3 region is CATSRSTRADYNSPLHF. CDR3 bases: TGTGCCACCAGCAGATCTACCCGGGCGGACTACAATTCACCCCTCCACTTT.